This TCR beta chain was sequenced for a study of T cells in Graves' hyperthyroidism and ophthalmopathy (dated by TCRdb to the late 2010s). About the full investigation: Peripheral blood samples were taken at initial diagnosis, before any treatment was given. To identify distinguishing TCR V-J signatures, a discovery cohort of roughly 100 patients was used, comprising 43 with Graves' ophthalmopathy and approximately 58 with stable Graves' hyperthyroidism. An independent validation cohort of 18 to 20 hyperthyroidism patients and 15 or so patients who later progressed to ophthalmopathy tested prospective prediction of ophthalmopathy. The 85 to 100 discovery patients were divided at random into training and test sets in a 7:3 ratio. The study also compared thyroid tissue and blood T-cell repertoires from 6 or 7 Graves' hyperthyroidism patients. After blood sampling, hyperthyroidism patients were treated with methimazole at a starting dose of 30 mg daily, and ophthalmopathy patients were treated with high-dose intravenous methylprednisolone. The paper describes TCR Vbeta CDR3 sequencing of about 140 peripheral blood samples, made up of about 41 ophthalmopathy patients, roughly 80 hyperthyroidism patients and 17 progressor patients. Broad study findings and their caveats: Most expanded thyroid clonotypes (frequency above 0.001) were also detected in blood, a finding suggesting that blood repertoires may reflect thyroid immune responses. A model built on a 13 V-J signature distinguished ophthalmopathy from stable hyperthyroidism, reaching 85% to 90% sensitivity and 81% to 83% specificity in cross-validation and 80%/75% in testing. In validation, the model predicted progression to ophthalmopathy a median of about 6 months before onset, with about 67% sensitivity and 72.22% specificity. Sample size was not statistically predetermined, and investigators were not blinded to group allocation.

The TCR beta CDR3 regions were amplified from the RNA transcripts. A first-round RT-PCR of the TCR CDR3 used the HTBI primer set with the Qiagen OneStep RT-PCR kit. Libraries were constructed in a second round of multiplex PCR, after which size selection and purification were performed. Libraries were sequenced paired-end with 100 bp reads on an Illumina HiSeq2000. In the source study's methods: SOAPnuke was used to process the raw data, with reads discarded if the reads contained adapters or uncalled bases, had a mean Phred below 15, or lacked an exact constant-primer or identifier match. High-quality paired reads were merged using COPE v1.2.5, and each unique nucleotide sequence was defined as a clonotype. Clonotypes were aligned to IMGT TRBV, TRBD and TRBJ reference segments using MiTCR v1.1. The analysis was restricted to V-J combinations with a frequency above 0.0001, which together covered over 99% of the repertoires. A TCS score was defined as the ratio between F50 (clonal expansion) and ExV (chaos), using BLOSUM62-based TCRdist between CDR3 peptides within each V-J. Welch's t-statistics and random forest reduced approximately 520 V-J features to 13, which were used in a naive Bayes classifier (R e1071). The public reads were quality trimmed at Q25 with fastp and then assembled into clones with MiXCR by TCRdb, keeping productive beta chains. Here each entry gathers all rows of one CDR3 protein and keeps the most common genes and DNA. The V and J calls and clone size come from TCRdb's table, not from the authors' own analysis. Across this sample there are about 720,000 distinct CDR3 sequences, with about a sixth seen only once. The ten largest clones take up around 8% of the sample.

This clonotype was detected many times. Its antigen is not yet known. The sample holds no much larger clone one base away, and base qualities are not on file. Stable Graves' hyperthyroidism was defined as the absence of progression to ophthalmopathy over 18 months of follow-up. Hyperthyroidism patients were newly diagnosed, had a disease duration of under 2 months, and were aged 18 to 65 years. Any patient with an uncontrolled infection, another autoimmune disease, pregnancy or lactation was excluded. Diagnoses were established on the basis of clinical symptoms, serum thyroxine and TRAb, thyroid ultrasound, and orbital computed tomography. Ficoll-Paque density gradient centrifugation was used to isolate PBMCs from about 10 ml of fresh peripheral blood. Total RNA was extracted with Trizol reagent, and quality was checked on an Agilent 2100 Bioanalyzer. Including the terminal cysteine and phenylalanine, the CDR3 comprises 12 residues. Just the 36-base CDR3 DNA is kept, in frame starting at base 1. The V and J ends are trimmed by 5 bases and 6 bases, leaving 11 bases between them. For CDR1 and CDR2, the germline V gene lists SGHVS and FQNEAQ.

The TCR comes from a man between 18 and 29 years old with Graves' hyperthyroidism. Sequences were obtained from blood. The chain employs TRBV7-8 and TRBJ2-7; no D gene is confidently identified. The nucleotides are TGTGCCAGCAGCCCCGACACGATCGAGCAGTACTTC. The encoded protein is CASSPDTIEQYF.